This TCR beta chain was captured in a study of T cell clonality in common variable immunodeficiency. Points from the study as a whole: Fewer deletions and N-nucleotide insertions were reportedly seen in common variable immunodeficiency TCR beta sequences. Fewer TCRbeta clones were shared among CVID subjects than controls.

As for this clone: The antigen is undetermined. The CDR3 extends 3 residues past the end of the read, so its final part is completed from the germline J gene.

Sequencing input was equivalent genomic DNA from CVID and controls. The table came from immunoSEQ multiplex PCR; TCRdb's copy has only in-frame clones and leaves some out. The sample shows roughly 25,000 clones, none of them appearing just once. V dropped 5 bases and J dropped 7; count of bases not matched to a gene: 13. The germline gives CDR1 MNHEY, CDR2 SVGEGT. This CDR3 contains 16 residues. Sequenced material: peripheral blood mononuclear cells. The sequence derives from a human donor with common variable immunodeficiency. The J gene is TRBJ1-5, the V gene TRBV6-2 or TRBV6-3; 8 positions agree with TRBD1. This CDR3 reads CASSRTGTGGWQPQHF. The CDR3 bases that were read are TGTGCCAGCAGTCGAACCGGGACAGGAGGTTGGCAGCCC.